The clone carrying this T cell receptor (beta chain) was counted at least ten times. Its antigen is not known. The sample is drawn from a study of early T cells in non-severe SARS-CoV-2 infection. General study findings and limits: Private and CD4 specificities were missed by VDJdb matching, skewed to anti-spike CD8.

Attachment of unique molecular identifiers was made to individual cDNA molecules. TCRdb itself ran the 5' RACE reads through MiXCR, one entry per CDR3 protein. The table has about 48,000 distinct CDR3 sequences, approximately 9.8% seen once. CDR3 size: 14 residues. Germline lookup yields CDR1 SGHTA and CDR2 FQGNSA. The V and J ends lost 6 bases and 3 bases respectively, with 15 bases between them. The sequence came from an adult who was a healthcare worker with PCR-confirmed SARS-CoV-2 infection or an uninfected control (not recorded which). The sequencing input was whole blood. The V and J genes are TRBV7-2 and TRBJ2-7, with D perhaps TRBD1 or TRBD2 (5 bases each). CDR3 in amino acids: CASSSGRWVYEQYF. CDR3 coding DNA: TGTGCCAGCAGTTCGGGACGGTGGGTCTACGAGCAGTACTTC. The full variable domain, rest sourced from reference TRBV7-2 and TRBJ2-7, is GAGVSQSPSNKVTEKGKDVELRCDPISGHTALYWYRQSLGQGLEFLIYFQGNSAPDKSGLPSDRFSAERTGGSVSTLTIQRTQQEDSAVYLCASSSGRWVYEQYFGPGTRLTVT.